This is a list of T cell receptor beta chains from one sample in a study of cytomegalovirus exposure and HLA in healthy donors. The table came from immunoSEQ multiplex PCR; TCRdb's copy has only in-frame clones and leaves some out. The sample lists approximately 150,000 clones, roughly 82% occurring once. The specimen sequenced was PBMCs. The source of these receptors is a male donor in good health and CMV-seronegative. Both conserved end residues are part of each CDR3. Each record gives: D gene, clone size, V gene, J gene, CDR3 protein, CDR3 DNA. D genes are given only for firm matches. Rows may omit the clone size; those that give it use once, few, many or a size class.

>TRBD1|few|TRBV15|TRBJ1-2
CATSRDGGQEAGYTF
TGTGCCACCAGCAGAGATGGAGGACAGGAGGCTGGCTACACCTTC
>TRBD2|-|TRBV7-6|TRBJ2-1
CASSASGSNLRNEQFF
TGTGCCAGCAGCGCGAGCGGGAGCAACTTGAGAAATGAGCAGTTCTTC
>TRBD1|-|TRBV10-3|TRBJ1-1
CAINKGQGNTEAFF
TGTGCCATCAATAAGGGACAGGGGAACACTGAAGCTTTCTTT
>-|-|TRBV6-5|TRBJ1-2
CASSLDSVYGYTF
TGTGCCAGCAGTCTGGACAGCGTCTATGGCTACACCTTC
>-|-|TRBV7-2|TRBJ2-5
CASSSAGPARDF
TGTGCCAGCAGCTCCGCTGGTCCGGCGAGGGACTTC
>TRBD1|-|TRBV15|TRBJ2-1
CATSRERIIGGYEQFF
TGTGCCACCAGCAGGGAAAGGATCATAGGGGGCTATGAGCAGTTCTTC
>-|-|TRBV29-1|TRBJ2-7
CSVGGSTYEQYF
TGCAGCGTCGGGGGATCGACCTACGAGCAGTACTTC
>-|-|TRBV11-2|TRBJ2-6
CASSLTVTGANVLTF
TGTGCCAGCAGCTTGACAGTGACTGGGGCCAACGTCCTGACTTTC
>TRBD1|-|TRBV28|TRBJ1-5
CASNKFRQGGPNQPQHF
TGTGCCAGCAATAAGTTTCGTCAGGGGGGCCCCAATCAGCCCCAGCATTTT
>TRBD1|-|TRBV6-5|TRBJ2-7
CASSMRTGRTYEQYF
TGTGCCAGCAGTATGAGGACAGGACGAACCTACGAGCAGTACTTC
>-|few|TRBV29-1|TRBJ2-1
CSVGLASQQFF
TGCAGCGTTGGTCTAGCGTCCCAGCAGTTCTTC
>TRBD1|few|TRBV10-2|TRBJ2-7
CATTGQETYEQYF
TGCGCCACTACGGGACAGGAAACCTACGAGCAGTACTTC
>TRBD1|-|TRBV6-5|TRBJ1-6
CASRTSRGDNSPLHF
TGTGCCAGCAGAACCTCCAGGGGGGATAATTCACCCCTCCACTTT
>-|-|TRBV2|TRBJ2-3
CASSDRGTDTQYF
TGTGCCAGCAGTGACAGGGGCACAGATACGCAGTATTTT
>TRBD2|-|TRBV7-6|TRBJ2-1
CASSLVASGVYNEQFF
TGTGCCAGCAGCTTAGTTGCTAGCGGGGTGTACAATGAGCAGTTCTTC
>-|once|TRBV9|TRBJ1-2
CASSVYSNYGYTF
TGTGCCAGCAGCGTGTATAGTAACTATGGCTACACCTTC
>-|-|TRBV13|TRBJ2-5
CASSAGTFETQYF
TGTGCCAGCAGCGCCGGGACATTTGAGACCCAGTACTTC
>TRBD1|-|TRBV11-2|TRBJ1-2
CATGQVGYTF
TGTGCCACCGGACAGGTTGGCTACACCTTC
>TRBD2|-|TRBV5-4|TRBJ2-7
CASSLELASAYEQYF
TGTGCCAGCAGCTTGGAACTAGCGAGTGCCTACGAGCAGTACTTC
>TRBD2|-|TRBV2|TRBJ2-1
CASRRGLAANEQFF
TGTGCCAGCAGGAGAGGACTAGCGGCGAATGAGCAGTTCTTC
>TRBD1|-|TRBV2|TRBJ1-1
CASLRTGGSGFF
TGTGCCAGCCTACGGACAGGGGGTTCGGGTTTCTTT
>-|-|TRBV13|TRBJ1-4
CASSSSTLTADEKLFF
TGTGCCAGCAGCTCCTCCACCCTCACGGCGGATGAAAAACTGTTTTTT
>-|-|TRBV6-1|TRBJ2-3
CASSDINTQYF
TGTGCCAGCAGTGACATCAATACGCAGTATTTT
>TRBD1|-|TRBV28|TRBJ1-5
CASSTTGGGNQPQHF
TGTGCCAGCAGTACGACAGGGGGTGGAAATCAGCCCCAGCATTTT
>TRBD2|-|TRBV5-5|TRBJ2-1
CASSGVSGIYNEQFF
TGTGCCAGCAGCGGGGTTAGCGGGATCTACAATGAGCAGTTCTTC
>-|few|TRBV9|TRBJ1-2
CASSVEEGRDGYTF
TGTGCCAGCAGCGTAGAGGAGGGAAGGGATGGCTACACCTTC
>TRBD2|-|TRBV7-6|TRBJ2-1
CASSLGRGGGQFF
TGTGCCAGCAGCTTAGGCCGCGGGGGTGGGCAGTTCTTC
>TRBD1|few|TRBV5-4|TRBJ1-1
CASRYDRVLTEAFF
TGTGCCAGCAGATACGACAGGGTCTTGACTGAAGCTTTCTTT
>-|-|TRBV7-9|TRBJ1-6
CASSYSQELTYNSPLHF
TGTGCCAGCAGCTACTCACAAGAACTAACCTATAATTCACCCCTCCACTTT
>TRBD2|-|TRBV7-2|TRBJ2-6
CASSPKAGVRSGANVLTF
TGTGCCAGCAGCCCGAAGGCGGGGGTGCGCTCTGGGGCCAACGTCCTGACTTTC
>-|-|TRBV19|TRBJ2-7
CASSPAGAYEQYF
TGTGCCAGTAGTCCTGCCGGGGCCTACGAGCAGTACTTC
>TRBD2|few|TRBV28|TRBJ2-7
CASSLPTSASFF
TGTGCCAGCAGTTTGCCGACTAGCGCCTCGTTCTTC
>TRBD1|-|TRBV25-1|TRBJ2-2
CASSIAGQDTGELFF
TGTGCCAGCAGTATCGCAGGACAGGACACCGGGGAGCTGTTTTTT
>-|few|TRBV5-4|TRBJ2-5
CASSFGTGVPLETQYF
TGTGCCAGCAGCTTCGGGACGGGAGTTCCCCTAGAGACCCAGTACTTC
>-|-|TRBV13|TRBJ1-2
CASSLGRGYGYTF
TGTGCCAGCAGCTTAGGCCGGGGCTATGGCTACACCTTC
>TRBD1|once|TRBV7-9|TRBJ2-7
CASSSPSGTESNEQYF
TGTGCCAGCAGCTCCCCCTCCGGGACAGAGTCCAACGAGCAGTACTTC
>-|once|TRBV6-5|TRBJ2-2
CASSYAGKNTGELFF
TGTGCCAGCAGTTACGCGGGGAAGAACACCGGGGAGCTGTTTTTT
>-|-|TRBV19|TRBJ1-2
CASSSGQPKADGYTF
TGTGCCAGTAGTTCAGGACAGCCCAAAGCGGATGGCTACACCTTC
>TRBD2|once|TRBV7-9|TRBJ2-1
CASRDLSSGGANEQFF
TGTGCCAGCAGAGACCTTTCTAGCGGGGGGGCCAATGAGCAGTTCTTC
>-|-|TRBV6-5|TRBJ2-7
CASRDNSVYEQYF
TGTGCCAGCCGGGACAACAGTGTCTACGAGCAGTACTTC
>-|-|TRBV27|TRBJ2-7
CASSPGTYQPYEQYF
TGTGCCAGCAGTCCCGGGACATACCAACCCTACGAGCAGTACTTC
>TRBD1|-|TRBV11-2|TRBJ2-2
CASGQGSGELFF
TGTGCCAGCGGACAGGGTTCCGGGGAGCTGTTTTTT
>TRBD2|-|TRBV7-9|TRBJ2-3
CASSHGGADTQYF
TGTGCCAGCAGCCACGGGGGGGCAGATACGCAGTATTTT
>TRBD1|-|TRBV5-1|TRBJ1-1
CASKPGQGPYTEAFF
TGCGCCAGCAAACCGGGACAGGGCCCTTATACTGAAGCTTTCTTT
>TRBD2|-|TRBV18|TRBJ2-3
CASSPRGGLSTDTQYF
TGTGCCAGCTCACCGCGCGGGGGGCTGAGCACAGATACGCAGTATTTT
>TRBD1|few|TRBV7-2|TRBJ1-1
CASSSKTGGAWGEAFF
TGTGCCAGCAGCTCTAAGACAGGGGGCGCTTGGGGTGAAGCTTTCTTT
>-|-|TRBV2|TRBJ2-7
CASRPGQSSYEQYF
TGTGCCAGCAGACCGGGACAAAGCTCCTACGAGCAGTACTTC
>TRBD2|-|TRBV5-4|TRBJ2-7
CASSLKSPSGGFYEQYF
TGTGCCAGCAGCTTGAAGTCCCCTAGCGGGGGGTTTTACGAGCAGTACTTC
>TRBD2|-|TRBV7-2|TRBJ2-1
CASSSAGAGYNEQFF
TGTGCCAGCAGCTCCGCGGGAGCTGGCTACAATGAGCAGTTCTTC
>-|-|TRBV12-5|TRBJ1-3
CASGLGSLSSGNTIYF
TGTGCTAGTGGTTTGGGGTCCCTAAGCTCTGGAAACACCATATATTTT
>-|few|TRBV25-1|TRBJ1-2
CASSDQGSYGYTF
TGTGCCAGCAGTGATCAGGGCAGCTATGGCTACACCTTC
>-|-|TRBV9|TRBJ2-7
CASSVGSRGSSYEQYF
TGTGCCAGCAGCGTAGGCTCGCGGGGAAGCTCCTACGAGCAGTACTTC
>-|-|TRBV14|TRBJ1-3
CASSRLTGGGNTIYF
TGTGCCAGCAGCCGACTGACCGGGGGAGGAAACACCATATATTTT